This T cell receptor beta chain was sequenced during a study of blood T cell repertoires in COVID-19. In the authors' methods: Estimated nucleated cell counts came from reference gene primer amplification. The protocol was immunoSEQ multiplex PCR, while the TCRdb copy is restricted to in-frame clones and leaves out a portion. V and J calls and clone size follow that table, whereas D and trimming were derived from the DNA. This sample has approximately 500,000 clones, with less than 90% found just once. V was trimmed by 2 bases and J by 5 bases, leaving 15 bases between them. The CDR3 has 16 amino acids. Germline V gene lookup returns CDR1 KGHSH and CDR2 LQKENI.

The sample was peripheral blood. This sequence was found in a woman between 45 and 60 years old with COVID-19, enrolled during active disease. V usage is TRBV18 and J usage is TRBJ2-2, with a weak D call TRBD1 (5 bases). The CDR3 DNA reads as TGTGCCAGCTCACCAAACCCAGGGTCGTTGACCGGGGAGCTGTTTTTT. Residues: CASSPNPGSLTGELFF.